These T cell receptor beta chains were read from a single sample in a study of blood T cell repertoires in COVID-19. Produced via immunoSEQ multiplex PCR; TCRdb's table is partial and in-frame only. The sample lists tens of thousands of clones; 80% to 90% were seen once. The sequenced sample consisted of peripheral blood. These receptors originate from a human donor in a cohort sampled during active COVID-19. The donor label of this sample is uncertain. Each CDR3 is given with its conserved first and last residue. The D gene is left open where the match is weak. Rows give clone size only sometimes, using once, few, many, or a class for an expanded clone.

V gene	J gene	clone size	D gene	CDR3 DNA	CDR3 protein
TRBV3-1/TRBV3-2	TRBJ2-3	once	-	TGTGCCAGCAGCCGGGATAGGGGGTTCCGCACAGATACGCAGTATTTT	CASSRDRGFRTDTQYF
TRBV28	TRBJ2-5	-	-	TGTGCCAGCAGTTCCCAGGGGACACAAGAGACCCAGTACTTC	CASSSQGTQETQYF
TRBV5-1	TRBJ2-2	-	TRBD1	TGCGCCAGCAGCTTGGGCCGGACAGGGACCGCCGGGGAGCTGTTTTTT	CASSLGRTGTAGELFF
TRBV19	TRBJ2-2	-	TRBD1	TGTGCCTCGGAGAGACAGGGCTACACCGGGGAGCTGTTTTTT	CASERQGYTGELFF
TRBV13	TRBJ2-7	once	-	TGTGCCAGCAGCTTAGACAGAACCTACGAGCAGTACTTC	CASSLDRTYEQYF
TRBV27	TRBJ1-2	once	-	TGTGCCAGCAGTTTACCCAGGGGCGGGGGCTACACCTTC	CASSLPRGGGYTF
TRBV28	TRBJ2-2	once	-	TGTGCCAGCAGTTTACTTGGGGGGGCTGGTAAAACCGGGGAGCTGTTTTTT	CASSLLGGAGKTGELFF
TRBV2	TRBJ1-1	-	TRBD1	TGTGCCACCCGCAGGGACAGGGGGGCTCCGAACACTGAAGCTTTCTTT	CATRRDRGAPNTEAFF
TRBV7-2	TRBJ2-7	-	TRBD2	TGTGCCAGCAGCTTAGTGGGGACTAGCGGGTACTCCTACGAGCAGTACTTC	CASSLVGTSGYSYEQYF
TRBV6-5	TRBJ2-7	-	TRBD1	TGTGCCACGTCCCGTCCAGGGGGCTACGAGCAGTACTTC	CATSRPGGYEQYF
TRBV18	TRBJ1-2	-	-	TGTGCCAGCTCACCATCGGGGTCTATTGACTACACCTTC	CASSPSGSIDYTF